Listed here are 23 T cell receptor beta chains from one sample, sequenced in a study of T cells in localized non-small cell lung cancer. Sequencing used immunoSEQ multiplex PCR; TCRdb keeps in-frame clones, though not all of them. The sample has tens of thousands of clones; approximately 90% are singletons. Source: peripheral blood, taken before any cancer treatment. Receptor source: a man aged 40 to 69 with stage I squamous cell lung carcinoma.

V is TRBV28 and J is TRBJ2-2; D remains unclear. The germline V gene has CDR1 MDHEN and CDR2 SYDVKM. The CDR3 sequence is 12 residues long. V lost 4 bases to trimming and J lost 7 bases, with 7 bases between them. CDR3 sequence (DNA): TGTGCCAGCAGTTCAGGCGGCGGGGAGCTGTTTTTT. Its translation: CASSSGGGELFF.

The chain has TRBV6-1 and TRBJ1-2; D is unclear. V gave up 7 bases and J gave up 4 bases, with 7 bases separating them. Per germline, CDR1 MNHNS and CDR2 SASEGT. The CDR3 contains 11 residues. This CDR3 reads CASTGGYGYTF. CDR3 DNA sequence: TGTGCCAGCACCGGTGGCTATGGCTACACCTTC.

The chain uses TRBV5-1 and TRBJ1-5; tentative D call: TRBD1 (6 bases). V was trimmed by 0 bases and J by 5 bases, leaving 15 bases between them. The CDR3 runs to 16 residues. The V gene's germline CDR1 is SGHRS and CDR2 YFSETQ. The CDR3 loop reads CASSLGHGGADQPQHF. CDR3 sequence (DNA): TGCGCCAGCAGCTTGGGCCACGGGGGCGCGGATCAGCCCCAGCATTTT.

The chain couples TRBV18 to TRBJ2-3; 11 bases line up with TRBD1. Germline V lookup: CDR1 KGHSH, CDR2 LQKENI. Unmatched junction bases numbered 6, after V lost 3 bases and J lost 7 bases. The CDR3 covers 15 residues. The CDR3 DNA follows: TGTGCCAGCTCACCCCAGGACAGGGGGCAATATACGCAGTATTTT. Its translation is CASSPQDRGQYTQYF.

The gene calls are TRBV30 and TRBJ1-5, with D unresolved. This CDR3 spans 13 amino acids. Germline V gene data show CDR1 as GTSNPN and CDR2 as SVGIG (reference sequence). Between the trimmed V and J ends, which lost 2 bases and 5 bases, there was a span of 10 bases. The CDR3 spells CAWSKRTDQPQHF. CDR3 nucleotides: TGTGCCTGGAGTAAGAGGACCGATCAGCCCCAGCATTTT.

The J gene is TRBJ1-2, the V gene TRBV7-2; TRBD1 matches at 11 bases. The CDR3 is 13 residues long. The trim removed 7 bases at V and 10 bases at J, leaving 8 bases unmatched. Germline V gene data show CDR1 as SGHTA and CDR2 as FQGNSA. CDR3 sequence reads: CASTSGTGGDYTF. Written as DNA, the CDR3 is TGTGCCAGCACCTCCGGGACAGGGGGAGACTACACCTTC.

The chain is built from TRBV5-1 and TRBJ1-1; 9 bases map to TRBD1. The CDR3 is 16 residues long. With 4 bases clipped from V and 5 bases from J, the junction kept 12 bases outside the gene matches. The germline V gene encodes CDR1 SGHRS and CDR2 YFSETQ. The CDR3 sequence: CASSLTGTGFGTEAFF. In DNA form, the CDR3 reads TGCGCCAGCAGCCTTACCGGGACAGGGTTTGGAACTGAAGCTTTCTTT.

V and J are TRBV13 and TRBJ2-3; 10 bases align to TRBD2. With V trimmed by 2 bases and J by 7 bases, 18 bases remained unmatched. Germline assignment: CDR1 PRHDT and CDR2 FYEKMQ (reference sequence). The CDR3 contains 19 residues. CDR3 in amino acids: CASSLRVLAGAPNRNTQYF. CDR3 sequence (DNA): TGTGCCAGCAGCTTACGAGTGCTAGCGGGGGCGCCCAATCGGAATACGCAGTATTTT.

The rearrangement links TRBV19 to TRBJ1-5; D call uncertain. Trimming took off 3 bases at V and 7 bases at J, with 10 bases between the two ends. CDR1 LNHDA and CDR2 SQIVND come from the germline V gene (reference sequence). There are 13 residues in the CDR3. The CDR3 spells CASSIWSGQPQHF. The CDR3 nucleotides read TGTGCCAGTAGTATTTGGTCCGGCCAGCCCCAGCATTTT.

The chain carries TRBV10-1 and TRBJ1-1; D is uncertain. Trimming removed 0 bases from V and 5 bases from J, with 10 bases in between. Germline values: CDR1 WNHNN, CDR2 SYGVQD (reference sequence). CDR3 length: 14 amino acids. CDR3 nucleotide sequence: TGCGCCAGCAGTGAGTCGGGAGGGAGAACTGAAGCTTTCTTT. This encodes CASSESGGRTEAFF.

The rearrangement joins TRBV7-9 to TRBJ2-1, with TRBD1 matching 9 bases. The CDR3 sequence is 15 residues long. Germline V CDR1 and CDR2: SEHNR, FQNEAQ (reference sequence). Trimming cost V 6 bases and J 8 bases; bases outside gene matches: 11. The CDR3 here is CASRMGQGGSDEQFF. DNA for the CDR3: TGTGCCAGCAGAATGGGACAGGGAGGGAGCGATGAGCAGTTCTTC.

The chain joins TRBV10-3 to TRBJ1-4; 8 bases map to TRBD1. The trim removed 1 base at V and 8 bases at J, leaving 15 bases unmatched. CDR3 length equals 18 residues. Germline V gives CDR1 ENHRY, CDR2 SYGVKD. In DNA form, the CDR3 reads TGTGCCATCAGTGAGTTTGGGGGACAGGCCTCCGTGCAGGAAAAACTGTTTTTT. This gives the protein CAISEFGGQASVQEKLFF.

The chain combines TRBV7-9 with TRBJ1-5; 8 positions agree with TRBD1. The germline gives CDR1 SEHNR, CDR2 FQNEAQ (reference sequence). The CDR3 has 17 amino acids. The trim removed 4 bases at V and 5 bases at J, leaving 13 bases unmatched. CDR3 in DNA: TGTGCCAGCAGCTATTATCTGGATTCAGGGGGCCATCAGCCCCAGCATTTT. The encoded protein is CASSYYLDSGGHQPQHF.

V usage is TRBV5-6 and J usage is TRBJ1-5; a possible D gene is TRBD1 (5 bases). This CDR3 is 14 amino acids long. Deletions cut 3 bases from V and 5 bases from J, with 12 bases between. Germline V lookup: CDR1 SGHDT, CDR2 YYEEEE. In DNA, the CDR3 is TGTGCCAGCAGCTGGGGGACGGGCGATCAGCCCCAGCATTTT. Amino acids: CASSWGTGDQPQHF.

The V call is TRBV28, the J call TRBJ1-4; 7 bases fit TRBD1. J gave up 5 bases and V 1 base, and 16 bases lay outside the gene matches. Germline V gives CDR1 MDHEN, CDR2 SYDVKM. The CDR3 spans 19 residues. CDR3 in amino acids: CASSLLGARGRLENEKLFF. The CDR3 nucleotides read TGTGCCAGCAGTTTATTGGGGGCCAGGGGGAGGTTAGAGAATGAAAAACTGTTTTTT.

The rearrangement joins TRBV7-9 to TRBJ1-6; D possibly corresponds to TRBD1 (5 bases). From germline, CDR1 is SEHNR and CDR2 FQNEAQ (reference sequence). The CDR3 contains 15 residues. Trimming took 5 bases from V and 5 from J, leaving 13 bases between them. CDR3 loop: CASSPTLQDNSPLHF. CDR3 nucleotides: TGTGCCAGCAGCCCCACGCTACAGGATAATTCACCCCTCCACTTT.

V gene TRBV27 combines with J gene TRBJ2-2; 10 bases map to TRBD1. V was pared by 6 bases and J by 5 bases, with 6 bases of the junction left unmatched. The CDR3 runs 15 residues. CDR1 and CDR2 from the germline V gene are MNHEY and SMNVEV (reference sequence). CDR3 loop: CASRLPGQGTGELFF. CDR3 DNA: TGTGCCAGCAGACTCCCGGGACAGGGGACCGGGGAGCTGTTTTTT.

On this clone itself: Other DNA sequences in the sample encode the same CDR3. The gene calls are TRBV2 and TRBJ2-2, with D hard to call. This CDR3 has 13 residues. CDR1 and CDR2 from the germline V gene are SNHLY and FYNNEI. V lost 6 bases, J lost 3 bases, and 8 bases lay in between. Here the CDR3 reads CASRQTDTGELFF. The CDR3, as DNA: TGTGCCAGCAGGCAGACGGACACCGGGGAGCTGTTTTTT.

The chain uses TRBV11-2 and TRBJ1-2; 10 bases match TRBD1. This CDR3 is 12 amino acids long. Germline V gives CDR1 SGHAT, CDR2 FQNNGV. V was clipped by 5 bases and J by 11 bases; unmatched bases: 5. The CDR3 reads CASSRDRGRYTF. CDR3 bases: TGTGCCAGCAGCCGTGACAGGGGGCGGTACACCTTC.

The chain recombines TRBV7-2 with TRBJ1-4; perhaps TRBD1 as D (5 bases). Germline lookup yields CDR1 SGHTA and CDR2 FQGNSA. The CDR3 totals 17 residues. The V and J ends lost 2 bases and 8 bases respectively, with 21 bases between them. The DNA for the CDR3 is TGTGCCAGCAGCTTAAATGGGGCCCCGATCCGGTTAGAAAAACTGTTTTTT. Translating it yields CASSLNGAPIRLEKLFF.

The genes are TRBV7-8 and TRBJ2-3; D remains ambiguous. The ends were cut back, 5 bases at V and 2 bases at J, with 14 bases in the middle. This CDR3 comprises 15 residues. Per germline, CDR1 SGHVS and CDR2 FQNEAQ. DNA of the CDR3: TGTGCCAGCAGCCCGAAGAGTGTGTTCACAGATACGCAGTATTTT. Translation gives CASSPKSVFTDTQYF.

The V and J genes are TRBV15 and TRBJ2-3; D is tentatively TRBD1 or TRBD2 (5 bases each). The CDR3 consists of 15 residues. V lost 7 bases and J lost 2, with 16 bases in between. Per germline, CDR1 LNHNV and CDR2 YYDKDF (reference sequence). CDR3 residues: CATNVATGATDTQYF. The DNA of the CDR3 is TGTGCCACCAACGTAGCAACCGGGGCCACAGATACGCAGTATTTT.

V gene TRBV5-1 combines with J gene TRBJ2-5; D uncertain. Germline V gene sequence: CDR1 SGHRS, CDR2 YFSETQ. V lost 4 bases and J lost 0, with 4 bases in between. The CDR3 is made up of 12 amino acids. DNA of the CDR3: TGCGCCAGCAGCGGAAACCAAGAGACCCAGTACTTC. Translating gives CASSGNQETQYF.